Shown below are 5 T cell receptor beta chains from a single sample sequenced in a study of early T cells in non-severe SARS-CoV-2 infection. MiXCR was run by TCRdb on the 5' RACE reads, yielding one entry per CDR3 protein. Among tens of thousands of distinct CDR3 sequences listed, 4% to 5% were seen once. The sequenced sample consisted of whole blood. Source of these receptors: an adult who was a healthcare worker with PCR-confirmed SARS-CoV-2 infection or an uninfected control (not recorded which).

This clonotype was observed a few times. The chain links TRBV20-1 to TRBJ2-7; TRBD1 matches 7 bases. Germline V gene lookup returns CDR1 DFQATT and CDR2 SNEGSKA (reference sequence). CDR3 length equals 14 residues. V was pared by 4 bases and J by 3 bases, with 9 bases of the junction left unmatched. The CDR3 is CSAIRQGNYYEQYF. The CDR3 DNA reads TGCAGTGCTATAAGACAGGGAAATTACTACGAGCAGTACTTC.

Many counts were recorded for this clonotype. The chain carries TRBV4-3 and TRBJ2-3; no clear D gene. The CDR3 extends over 14 amino acids. Germline V gene sequence: CDR1 LGHNA, CDR2 YSLEER. Trimming shortened V by 0 bases and J by 2 bases, and 6 bases separated the two germline ends. The CDR3 is CASSQESITDTQYF. The CDR3 DNA reads TGCGCCAGCAGCCAAGAATCCATCACAGATACGCAGTATTTT.

This clonotype occurred a few times. J is TRBJ2-7 and V is TRBV7-9, with D possibly being TRBD1 (5 bases). V was clipped by 0 bases and J by 6 bases, with 12 bases between them. The CDR3 extends over 14 amino acids. Germline assignment: CDR1 SEHNR and CDR2 FQNEAQ (reference sequence). This CDR3 is CASSLAAAGREQYF. The CDR3 region has the DNA TGTGCCAGCAGCTTAGCGGCGGCAGGGCGCGAGCAGTACTTC.

This clonotype has only a few counts. The chain uses TRBV5-1 and TRBJ2-3, with D unclear. Trimming left V 0 bases short and J 2 bases short, with 10 bases between. Germline loops: CDR1 SGHRS, CDR2 YFSETQ. The CDR3 has 15 amino acids. CDR3 DNA sequence: TGCGCCAGCAGCTTGGCGGGCACAGCCACAGATACGCAGTATTTT. Amino acids: CASSLAGTATDTQYF.

The genes are TRBV7-9 and TRBJ2-7, with a possible D match to TRBD1 (6 bases). This CDR3 contains 14 residues. Germline V CDR1 and CDR2: SEHNR, FQNEAQ (reference sequence). Trimming cost V 4 bases and J 3 bases, with 13 bases left between them. The CDR3 spells CASSSRDTGYEQYF. In nucleotides, the CDR3 is TGTGCCAGCAGCTCACGGGACACGGGCTACGAGCAGTACTTC.